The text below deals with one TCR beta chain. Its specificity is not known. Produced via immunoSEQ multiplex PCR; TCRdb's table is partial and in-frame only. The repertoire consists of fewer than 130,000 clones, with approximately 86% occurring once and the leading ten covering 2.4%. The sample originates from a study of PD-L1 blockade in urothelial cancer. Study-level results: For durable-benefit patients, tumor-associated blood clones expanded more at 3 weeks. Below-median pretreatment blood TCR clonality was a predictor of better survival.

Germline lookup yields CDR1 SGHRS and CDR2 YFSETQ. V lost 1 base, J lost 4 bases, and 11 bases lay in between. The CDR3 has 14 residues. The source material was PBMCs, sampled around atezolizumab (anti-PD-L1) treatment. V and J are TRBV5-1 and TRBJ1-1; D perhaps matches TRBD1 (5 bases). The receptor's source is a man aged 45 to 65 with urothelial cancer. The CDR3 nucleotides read TGCGCCAGCAGCTTGTCGGGGGGTAGCACTGAAGCTTTCTTT. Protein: CASSLSGGSTEAFF. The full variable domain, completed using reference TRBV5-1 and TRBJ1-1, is KAGVTQTPRYLIKTRGQQVTLSCSPISGHRSVSWYQQTPGQGLQFLFEYFSETQRNKGNFPGRFSGRQFSNSRSEMNVSTLELGDSALYLCASSLSGGSTEAFFGQGTRLTVV.